The rows below give T cell receptor beta chains drawn from one sample of a study of blood T cell repertoires in COVID-19. TCRdb's table, derived via immunoSEQ multiplex PCR, lists solely in-frame clones and lacks some. There are about 190,000 clones in the sample; more than 85% occur only once, and approximately 1% lies in the top ten. Sequencing input: peripheral blood. These receptors were taken from a man between 25 and 39 years old with acute or convalescent COVID-19. CDR3s include the opening cysteine and the closing phenylalanine or tryptophan. D genes are given only for firm matches. Clone sizes are given selectively: once, few, many, or a class where the clone is expanded.

J gene: TRBJ2-5
clone size: once
V gene: TRBV6-5
D gene: NA
CDR3 DNA: TGTGCCAGCAGCCCCTTGACGGGGTGGGAGACCCAGTACTTC
CDR3 protein: CASSPLTGWETQYF

J gene: TRBJ1-1
clone size: NA
V gene: TRBV5-1
D gene: NA
CDR3 DNA: TGCGCCAGCAGCCGGAGGCCGGGGGATGGGGCTGAAGCTTTCTTT
CDR3 protein: CASSRRPGDGAEAFF

J gene: TRBJ2-6
clone size: NA
V gene: TRBV19
D gene: NA
CDR3 DNA: TGTGCCAGTAGTAACCCCCAACGCCTGTCAGCGTCTGGGGCCAACGTCCTGACTTTC
CDR3 protein: CASSNPQRLSASGANVLTF

J gene: TRBJ2-3
clone size: NA
V gene: TRBV14
D gene: NA
CDR3 DNA: TGTGCCAGCAGCCAAGGACAACGAGATACGCAGTATTTT
CDR3 protein: CASSQGQRDTQYF

J gene: TRBJ2-2
clone size: NA
V gene: TRBV30
D gene: NA
CDR3 DNA: TGTGCCTGGAGTGTATCCATAAGGACGGGGAGGCTGTTTTTT
CDR3 protein: CAWSVSIRTGRLFF

J gene: TRBJ2-3
clone size: NA
V gene: TRBV11-3
D gene: NA
CDR3 DNA: TGTGCCAGCAGCTTAGACTCCCATACGCAGTATTTT
CDR3 protein: CASSLDSHTQYF

J gene: TRBJ1-1
clone size: NA
V gene: TRBV19
D gene: NA
CDR3 DNA: TGTGCCAGTAGTTCCCGGACTTGGAACACTGAAGCTTTCTTT
CDR3 protein: CASSSRTWNTEAFF

J gene: TRBJ1-1
clone size: few
V gene: TRBV5-1
D gene: NA
CDR3 DNA: TGCGCCAGCAAAAGGACTGACGGGAACACTGAAGCTTTCTTT
CDR3 protein: CASKRTDGNTEAFF

J gene: TRBJ1-5
clone size: NA
V gene: TRBV28
D gene: TRBD1
CDR3 DNA: TGTGCCAGCAGACGACCTGGGACAGGGAATCAGCCCCAGCATTTT
CDR3 protein: CASRRPGTGNQPQHF

J gene: TRBJ1-4
clone size: NA
V gene: TRBV5-1
D gene: NA
CDR3 DNA: TGCGCCAGCAGCTTGTCGCTGACCGGAGCAACTAATGAAAAACTGTTTTTT
CDR3 protein: CASSLSLTGATNEKLFF

J gene: TRBJ1-1
clone size: NA
V gene: TRBV5-1
D gene: NA
CDR3 DNA: TGCGCCAGCACACCCAGGGTAGGGGGGGAGACTGAAGCTTTCTTT
CDR3 protein: CASTPRVGGETEAFF

J gene: TRBJ1-1
clone size: NA
V gene: TRBV18
D gene: NA
CDR3 DNA: TGTGCCAGCTCACCACAAACGGGAAACACTGAAGCTTTCTTT
CDR3 protein: CASSPQTGNTEAFF

J gene: TRBJ2-3
clone size: NA
V gene: TRBV5-4
D gene: TRBD1
CDR3 DNA: TGTGCCAGCAGCGCAGACAGGGCCATTAACACAGATACGCAGTATTTT
CDR3 protein: CASSADRAINTDTQYF

J gene: TRBJ1-1
clone size: NA
V gene: TRBV3-1/TRBV3-2
D gene: NA
CDR3 DNA: TGTGCCAGCAGCCACCGGGGGGGCTCTCTTGGAGCTTTCTTT
CDR3 protein: CASSHRGGSLGAFF

J gene: TRBJ1-3
clone size: NA
V gene: TRBV9
D gene: NA
CDR3 DNA: TGTGCCAGCAGCCCGGGACTCCCTGGAAACACCATATATTTT
CDR3 protein: CASSPGLPGNTIYF

J gene: TRBJ2-1
clone size: few
V gene: TRBV7-9
D gene: TRBD2
CDR3 DNA: TGTGCCAGCAGCGCGTCGACTAGCGGGAGTCCCAGTGAGCAGTTCTTC
CDR3 protein: CASSASTSGSPSEQFF

J gene: TRBJ2-7
clone size: few
V gene: TRBV28
D gene: TRBD2
CDR3 DNA: TGTGCCAGCAGTACTAGCGGCAGCCTGTCGTACGAGCAGTACTTC
CDR3 protein: CASSTSGSLSYEQYF

J gene: TRBJ2-5
clone size: NA
V gene: TRBV27
D gene: TRBD2
CDR3 DNA: TGTGCCAGCAGTTCCCCCGGGGGGGGTCAAGAGACCCAGTACTTC
CDR3 protein: CASSSPGGGQETQYF

J gene: TRBJ2-1
clone size: NA
V gene: TRBV7-9
D gene: TRBD2
CDR3 DNA: TGTGCCAGCAGCTCCCCAAGCGGGGGTTACAATGAGCAGTTCTTC
CDR3 protein: CASSSPSGGYNEQFF

J gene: TRBJ2-3
clone size: NA
V gene: TRBV5-6
D gene: NA
CDR3 DNA: TGTGCCAGCAGCGTCGGGTTTCTAGCGACAGATACGCAGTATTTT
CDR3 protein: CASSVGFLATDTQYF

J gene: TRBJ2-2
clone size: once
V gene: TRBV19
D gene: TRBD1
CDR3 DNA: TGTGCCAGCCGTGAGGTAGGGGGCAGTACCGGGGAGCTGTTTTTT
CDR3 protein: CASREVGGSTGELFF

J gene: TRBJ2-4
clone size: NA
V gene: TRBV28
D gene: NA
CDR3 DNA: TGTGCCAGCAGTTCCCCGGGTCCAAACATTCAGTACTTC
CDR3 protein: CASSSPGPNIQYF

J gene: TRBJ2-2
clone size: NA
V gene: TRBV2
D gene: TRBD1
CDR3 DNA: TGTGCCGAGAGACAGGGGGCGGACACCGGGGAGCTGTTTTTT
CDR3 protein: CAERQGADTGELFF

J gene: TRBJ1-2
clone size: NA
V gene: TRBV18
D gene: TRBD1
CDR3 DNA: TGTGCCAGCTCACGGGGACAGGGAACTAACTATGGCTACACCTTC
CDR3 protein: CASSRGQGTNYGYTF

J gene: TRBJ2-2
clone size: NA
V gene: TRBV5-1
D gene: TRBD1
CDR3 DNA: TGCGCCAGCAGCTTGGTCGGACAGGGAGGTTCCGGGGAGCTGTTTTTT
CDR3 protein: CASSLVGQGGSGELFF

J gene: TRBJ2-1
clone size: NA
V gene: TRBV3-1/TRBV3-2
D gene: TRBD1
CDR3 DNA: TGTGCCAGCAGCCACCCTACGACAGGGGGCAGGGACAATGAGCAGTTCTTC
CDR3 protein: CASSHPTTGGRDNEQFF

J gene: TRBJ2-2
clone size: NA
V gene: TRBV30
D gene: NA
CDR3 DNA: TGTGCCTGGAGTCCCGGCAGGTGGAACACCGGGGAGCTGTTTTTT
CDR3 protein: CAWSPGRWNTGELFF

J gene: TRBJ2-1
clone size: NA
V gene: TRBV5-5
D gene: TRBD2
CDR3 DNA: TGTGCCAGCAGCTTGGTTGGGACTAGGGACAATGAGCAGTTCTTC
CDR3 protein: CASSLVGTRDNEQFF

J gene: TRBJ2-1
clone size: NA
V gene: TRBV3-1/TRBV3-2
D gene: TRBD2
CDR3 DNA: TGTGCCAGCAGCCAAGCCTCGGGACTAGCGGGAGGTGAGCAGTTCTTC
CDR3 protein: CASSQASGLAGGEQFF

J gene: TRBJ2-4
clone size: NA
V gene: TRBV5-1
D gene: NA
CDR3 DNA: TGCGCCAGCAGCCTCCGGGCCGGGGGAGAAAACATTCAGTACTTC
CDR3 protein: CASSLRAGGENIQYF

J gene: TRBJ1-1
clone size: NA
V gene: TRBV5-1
D gene: TRBD1
CDR3 DNA: TGCGCCAGCAGCTTGCAGGGGGCCAGCGGGAACACTGAAGCTTTCTTT
CDR3 protein: CASSLQGASGNTEAFF

J gene: TRBJ2-1
clone size: NA
V gene: TRBV9
D gene: NA
CDR3 DNA: TGTGCCAGCAGCGTAGCACGGGAGCATAGGAATGAGCAGTTCTTC
CDR3 protein: CASSVAREHRNEQFF

J gene: TRBJ2-1
clone size: NA
V gene: TRBV4-2
D gene: NA
CDR3 DNA: TGTGCCAGCAGCCAATGGGGGGGGCAGAATGAGCAGTTCTTC
CDR3 protein: CASSQWGGQNEQFF

J gene: TRBJ2-3
clone size: NA
V gene: TRBV3-1/TRBV3-2
D gene: TRBD2
CDR3 DNA: TGTGCCAGCAGCCAAGATCGATTACTAGCGATAAGCACAGATACGCAGTATTTT
CDR3 protein: CASSQDRLLAISTDTQYF

J gene: TRBJ2-5
clone size: NA
V gene: TRBV27
D gene: NA
CDR3 DNA: TGTGCCAGCAGGGGGAGAGTCAAAGAGACCCAGTACTTC
CDR3 protein: CASRGRVKETQYF

J gene: TRBJ2-7
clone size: NA
V gene: TRBV7-9
D gene: TRBD1
CDR3 DNA: TGTGCCAGCAGCTTATCACCGGGACAGTCCTACGAGCAGTACTTC
CDR3 protein: CASSLSPGQSYEQYF

J gene: TRBJ2-5
clone size: NA
V gene: TRBV2
D gene: TRBD2
CDR3 DNA: TGTGCCAGCAGTGCCCCTAAAACTGGTGCGACTAGCGGGGGCACTCAGGCTTCTATAGAGACCCAGTACTTC
CDR3 protein: CASSAPKTGATSGGTQASIETQYF

J gene: TRBJ2-2
clone size: few
V gene: TRBV27
D gene: TRBD2
CDR3 DNA: TGTGCCAGCAGCTCTTGGAGCGGAGCGGGACGGGAGCTGTTTTTT
CDR3 protein: CASSSWSGAGRELFF

J gene: TRBJ1-5
clone size: NA
V gene: TRBV24-1
D gene: TRBD1
CDR3 DNA: TGTGCCACCAGTGGAGGGACAGGGGGCGGGGGTCAGCCCCAGCATTTT
CDR3 protein: CATSGGTGGGGQPQHF

J gene: TRBJ2-1
clone size: NA
V gene: TRBV7-6
D gene: TRBD2
CDR3 DNA: TGTGCCAGCAGCTTATTAATAGCGGGAGGGGCCATGAACAATGAGCAGTTCTTC
CDR3 protein: CASSLLIAGGAMNNEQFF

J gene: TRBJ1-5
clone size: once
V gene: TRBV19
D gene: NA
CDR3 DNA: TGTGCCAGTAGTATGGACATTCAGCCCCAGCATTTT
CDR3 protein: CASSMDIQPQHF

J gene: TRBJ1-1
clone size: once
V gene: TRBV5-1
D gene: TRBD1
CDR3 DNA: TGCGCCAGCAGCTTGGGTCCCCCGGGACAGGGAATCACTGAAGCTTTCTTT
CDR3 protein: CASSLGPPGQGITEAFF

J gene: TRBJ1-1
clone size: NA
V gene: TRBV7-9
D gene: NA
CDR3 DNA: TGTGCCAGCACCAACCAGCGGGGGGACACTGAAGCTTTCTTT
CDR3 protein: CASTNQRGDTEAFF

J gene: TRBJ2-1
clone size: once
V gene: TRBV6-6
D gene: TRBD2
CDR3 DNA: TGTGCCAGCAGTTACTCGGAGCGGGGGGGCCCAAATGAGCAGTTCTTC
CDR3 protein: CASSYSERGGPNEQFF

J gene: TRBJ2-3
clone size: NA
V gene: TRBV5-1
D gene: NA
CDR3 DNA: TGCGCCAGCAGCTTTCGACAGGGAGGTACCACAGATACGCAGTATTTT
CDR3 protein: CASSFRQGGTTDTQYF

J gene: TRBJ1-4
clone size: NA
V gene: TRBV29-1
D gene: NA
CDR3 DNA: TGCAGCGTTGGAGATGAAAAACTGTTTTTT
CDR3 protein: CSVGDEKLFF

J gene: TRBJ1-5
clone size: NA
V gene: TRBV6-5
D gene: TRBD1
CDR3 DNA: TGTGCCAGCAGTTACCCCCGGGACAGGGGCAATCAGCCCCAGCATTTT
CDR3 protein: CASSYPRDRGNQPQHF